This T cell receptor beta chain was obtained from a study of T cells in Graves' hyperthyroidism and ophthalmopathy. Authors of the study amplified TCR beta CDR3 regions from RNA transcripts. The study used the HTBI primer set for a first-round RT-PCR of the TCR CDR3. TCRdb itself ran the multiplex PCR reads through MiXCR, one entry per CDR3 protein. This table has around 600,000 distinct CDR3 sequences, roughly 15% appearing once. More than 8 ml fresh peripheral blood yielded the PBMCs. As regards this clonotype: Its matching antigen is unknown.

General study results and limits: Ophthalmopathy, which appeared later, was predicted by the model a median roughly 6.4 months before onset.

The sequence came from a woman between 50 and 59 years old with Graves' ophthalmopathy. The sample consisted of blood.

The CDR3 region has the DNA TGTGCCAGCAGCTCCTGGACTAGCGGGAGGAACAATGAGCAGTTCTTC. It is translated as CASSSWTSGRNNEQFF. The chain has TRBV11-2 and TRBJ2-1; 14 bases fit TRBD2. The CDR3 consists of 16 residues. Germline V lookup: CDR1 SGHAT, CDR2 FQNNGV. J gave up 5 bases and V 4 bases, and 4 bases lay outside the gene matches.